The TCR beta chain described here comes from a study of T cells in Graves' hyperthyroidism and ophthalmopathy. Overall study results and limits: In the blood, most expanded thyroid clonotypes above 0.001 appeared as well. A 13 V-J model separated ophthalmopathy from stable hyperthyroidism. The model forecast ophthalmopathy, anticipating it by a median approximately 7 months before onset.

Any patient presenting with uncontrolled infection, other autoimmune disease, pregnancy or lactation was left out. Amplified TCR beta CDR3 regions came from RNA transcripts. The primer set for the first-round RT-PCR of the TCR CDR3 was HTBI. TCRdb called the multiplex PCR reads again in MiXCR, with one record for every CDR3 protein. Of 500,000 to 600,000 distinct CDR3 sequences in the sample, 40% to 55% were seen once. Points on this clonotype: Antigen specificity is unknown.

CDR1 is SGHVS and CDR2 is FQNEAQ in the germline V gene. Trimming cost V 4 bases and J 2 bases; bases outside gene matches: 7. The CDR3 has 15 residues. The sequenced sample consisted of peripheral blood or thyroid tissue (not recorded which). V and J are TRBV7-8 and TRBJ2-5; TRBD2 matches at 7 bases. The sequence derives from an adult woman with Graves' disease, either hyperthyroidism or ophthalmopathy (not recorded which). The CDR3 DNA is TGTGCCAGCAGCTACCCTCTAGCGGCACAAGAGACCCAGTACTTC. Its translation: CASSYPLAAQETQYF.